Included here is one TCR beta chain sequence, with context. Authors' methods: From reference gene primer amplification, estimates of nucleated cell counts were derived. Libraries were prepared by immunoSEQ multiplex PCR; TCRdb keeps only in-frame clonotypes and omits some of them. The V and J calls and clone size come from that table; D and trimming were worked out from the DNA. This sample carries 250,000 to 300,000 clones, roughly 85% of them seen once, and the ten largest clones take under 3.5%. These data come from a study of blood T cell repertoires in COVID-19. Overall study context: PBMCs, B-cell-depleted T cells, or T cells provided the cDNA or gDNA that made up the material.

Germline CDR1 is KGHSH and CDR2 is LQKENI. The CDR3 contains 15 residues. The V segment lost 3 bases and the J segment 6 bases; nucleotides outside the gene matches: 9. The specimen was peripheral blood. The sequence was obtained from a woman under 40 with active or convalescent COVID-19. The chain links TRBV18 to TRBJ2-7, with 9 nucleotides matching TRBD1. The CDR3 DNA follows: TGTGCCAGCTCACCTACACAGGGGGCCCCGGTCGAGCAGTACTTC. Translated, it gives CASSPTQGAPVEQYF.